The clone carrying this T cell receptor beta chain has at least ten counts. Its antigen is not identified. Treatment was busulfan-fludarabine conditioning, a marrow graft, and cyclophosphamide on days +3 and +4. This sample stems from a study of T cells after posttransplantation cyclophosphamide. Overall study results and limits: Donor CD8+ memory clones often dominated recipient blood repertoires at later times.

Trimming cost V 0 bases and J 2 bases, with 8 bases left between them. The CDR3 totals 14 residues. Germline values: CDR1 KGHSH, CDR2 LQKENI. Sequenced by immunoSEQ multiplex PCR; TCRdb stores in-frame clones only, minus some. The sample shows fewer than 11,000 clones, none of them appearing just once. The specimen comprised PBMCs, sampled after allogeneic stem cell transplant with posttransplant cyclophosphamide. The gene calls are TRBV18 and TRBJ2-7; D unresolved. This receptor was identified in a female patient aged 40 to 50 who received an allogeneic stem cell transplant from a related donor, was CMV-positive, and had no GVHD. The graft donor may account for some of the T cells. CDR3 residues: CASSPPSRPYEQYF. CDR3 DNA sequence: TGTGCCAGCTCACCACCTTCAAGGCCCTACGAGCAGTACTTC. Full variable domain (missing parts from reference TRBV18 and TRBJ2-7): NAGVMQNPRHLVRRRGQEARLRCSPMKGHSHVYWYRQLPEEGLKFMVYLQKENIIDESGMPKERFSAEFPKEGPSILRIQQVVRGDSAAYFCASSPPSRPYEQYFGPGTRLTVT.